These T cell receptor beta chains were read from a single sample in a study of shared clonotypes between healthy human individuals. Measured with immunoSEQ multiplex PCR; TCRdb has only the in-frame clones, and not every one. The sample holds around 600,000 clones, 98% seen once. The specimen was naive CD8+ T cells sorted from blood. Every receptor here comes from a man aged 30-40 years in good health. The conserved cysteine and the conserved F or W are not part of the CDR3 here.

TRBV30,12,TRBJ1-5,AWSVAGDPQPQH
TRBV28,11,TRBJ2-2,ASSWTGTGELF
TRBV4-3,13,TRBJ2-1,ASSQDGGDYNEQF
TRBV11-2,15,TRBJ2-1,ASSLTSGTYSYNEQF
TRBV6-1,12,TRBJ2-1,ARTTSENKGEQF
TRBV19,11,TRBJ2-2,ASSIVGDGELF
TRBV11-2,11,TRBJ2-1,ASSLGRINEQF
TRBV28,12,TRBJ2-7,ASSWTDLIDEQY
TRBV6-6,12,TRBJ2-7,ASSFPGPSYEQY
TRBV28,12,TRBJ2-7,ASSLRADSYEQY
TRBV11-2,13,TRBJ2-6,ASSLHGSGANVLT
TRBV7-9,10,TRBJ2-7,ASSHSSYEQY
TRBV27,13,TRBJ1-5,ASSPLGQDNQPQH
TRBV4-3,13,TRBJ2-7,ASSQAQGSSYEQY
TRBV9,14,TRBJ1-5,ASSAVDQTLLGPKH
TRBV15,13,TRBJ2-1,ATHADWASYNEQF
TRBV4-3,14,TRBJ2-1,ASSHDRDGGQGEQF
TRBV9,16,TRBJ2-2,ASSVEGARAANTGELF
TRBV27,12,TRBJ2-7,ASSIGGSSYEQY
TRBV6-1,13,TRBJ2-1,ASGPGPVSYNEQF
TRBV7-9,11,TRBJ2-7,ASSPDNSYEQY
TRBV7-9,11,TRBJ1-1,ASSLALHAEAF
TRBV5-6,13,TRBJ2-7,ASSPAGTTFYEQY
TRBV11-2,12,TRBJ2-7,ASSLRGTRYEQY
TRBV11-2,14,TRBJ2-5,ASSFDGTGWQQTQY
TRBV2,12,TRBJ2-7,ASSEDSITHEQY
TRBV2,12,TRBJ2-1,ASSEVSSYNEQF
TRBV5-5,9,TRBJ2-7,ASSSKAEQY
TRBV7-9,13,TRBJ2-3,ASSLRQGVSDTQY
TRBV7-9,13,TRBJ1-3,ASRTGQGRGNTIY
TRBV29-1,11,TRBJ2-7,SVEDRKSYEQY
TRBV14,13,TRBJ2-7,ASSQEGRSHYEQY
TRBV4-1,11,TRBJ1-2,ASSQAEDYGYT
TRBV6-5,13,TRBJ1-1,ASSYNPPLNTEAF
TRBV5-4,13,TRBJ2-1,ASSLRPGTSNEQF
TRBV30,17,TRBJ2-5,AWSDFPGTSGRSWETQY
TRBV10-3,9,TRBJ2-7,ATLGTNEQY
TRBV5-1,15,TRBJ2-7,ASSSYLAGEIGYEQY
TRBV5-4,13,TRBJ2-1,ASRRTSGIYNEQF
TRBV4-1,13,TRBJ2-7,ASSQADGRQGPLY
TRBV9,14,TRBJ2-5,ASSAPDRGRGETQY
TRBV7-9,9,TRBJ2-1,ASSSPNEQF
TRBV11-1,16,TRBJ2-7,ASSLPRDKAGTSYEQY
TRBV7-9,13,TRBJ2-7,ASSLAAGVSYEQY
TRBV7-2,12,TRBJ2-1,ASSVALWDNEQF
TRBV4-1,11,TRBJ2-1,ASSQDPVYEQF
TRBV25-1,14,TRBJ2-5,ASRKYRQGGGETQY
TRBV7-6,12,TRBJ2-2,ASSLFPNTGELF
TRBV7-9,10,TRBJ2-5,ASSLFGETQY
TRBV4-1,11,TRBJ2-7,ASSHPGAYEQY
TRBV7-9,14,TRBJ2-2,ASSEEILRGDGELF